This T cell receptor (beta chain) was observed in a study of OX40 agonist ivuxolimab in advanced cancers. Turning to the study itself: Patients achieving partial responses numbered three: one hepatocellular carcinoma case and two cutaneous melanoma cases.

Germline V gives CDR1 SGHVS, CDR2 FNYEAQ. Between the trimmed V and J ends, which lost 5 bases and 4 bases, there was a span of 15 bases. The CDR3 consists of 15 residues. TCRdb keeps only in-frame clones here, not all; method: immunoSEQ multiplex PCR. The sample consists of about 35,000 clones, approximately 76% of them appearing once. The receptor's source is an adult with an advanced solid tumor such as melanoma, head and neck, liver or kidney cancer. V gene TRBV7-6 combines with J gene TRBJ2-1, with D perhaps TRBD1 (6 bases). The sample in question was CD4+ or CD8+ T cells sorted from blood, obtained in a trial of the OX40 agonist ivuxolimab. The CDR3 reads CASSTRQAPYNEQFF. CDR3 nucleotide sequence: TGTGCCAGCAGCACGCGACAGGCACCATACAATGAGCAGTTCTTC.